This T cell receptor (beta chain) was sequenced during a study of T cell responses to AZD1222 COVID-19 vaccine. For the study at large: Samples with a second dose at about 4 or about 12 weeks were pooled together. Study-wide results and caveats: Unmutated variant regions are reportedly the target of nearly half of TCRs that are spike-specific. Most donors were white British and more were female, and clonal diversity was possibly underestimated.

CDR1 SGHTA and CDR2 FQGNSA come from the germline V gene. Germline trimming cut 4 bases from V and 8 bases from J; bases unmatched to any gene: 2. The CDR3 has 13 amino acids. The method was immunoSEQ multiplex PCR; TCRdb's version includes in-frame clones alone and lacks a portion of them. The sample contains under 130,000 clones, around 90% of which appear only once. Concerning this clone: Antigen: not known.

The source material was peripheral blood, sampled on day 0 of AZD1222 vaccination. The V gene is TRBV7-2, the J gene TRBJ2-4, with 10 bases matching TRBD1. The TCR originated in an adult in good health. The CDR3 loop is CASSSGTGDIQYF. CDR3 sequence (DNA): TGTGCCAGCAGCTCCGGGACAGGGGACATTCAGTACTTC.